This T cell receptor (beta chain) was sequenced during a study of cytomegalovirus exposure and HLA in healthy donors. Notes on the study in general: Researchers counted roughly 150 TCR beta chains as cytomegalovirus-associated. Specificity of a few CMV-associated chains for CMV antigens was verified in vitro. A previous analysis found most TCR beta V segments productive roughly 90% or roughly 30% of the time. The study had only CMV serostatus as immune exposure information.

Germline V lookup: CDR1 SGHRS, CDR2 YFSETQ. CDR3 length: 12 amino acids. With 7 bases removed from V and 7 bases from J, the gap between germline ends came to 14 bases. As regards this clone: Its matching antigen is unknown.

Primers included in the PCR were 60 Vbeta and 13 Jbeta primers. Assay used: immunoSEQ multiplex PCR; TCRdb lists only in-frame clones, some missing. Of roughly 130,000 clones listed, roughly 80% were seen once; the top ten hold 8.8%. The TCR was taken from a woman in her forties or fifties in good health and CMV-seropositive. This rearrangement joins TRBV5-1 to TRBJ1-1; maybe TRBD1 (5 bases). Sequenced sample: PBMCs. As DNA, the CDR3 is TGCGCCAGCGGGAGGGGCCTGGATGAAGCTTTCTTT. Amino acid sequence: CASGRGLDEAFF.